This TCR beta chain was sequenced for a study of Ad26.COV2.S vaccination and SARS-CoV-2 variants. The germline V and J ends were trimmed by 5 bases and 6 bases, with 16 bases remaining between them. There are 15 residues in the CDR3. Germline V lookup: CDR1 LNHDA, CDR2 SQIVND (reference sequence). Some clones are missing from TCRdb's copy, which holds only in-frame ones; the method was immunoSEQ multiplex PCR. The sample lists roughly 180,000 clones; roughly 89% were seen once. The sample consisted of peripheral blood, taken after recovery from COVID-19. The clonotype originates from a human donor who had recovered from COVID-19. V is TRBV19 and J is TRBJ2-2; a possible D gene is TRBD2 (5 bases). The CDR3 sequence is CASSQIMGSPGELFF. CDR3 sequence (DNA): TGTGCCAGTAGTCAAATAATGGGGAGTCCCGGGGAGCTGTTTTTT.